Below, one T cell receptor beta chain is given with its context. The data stem from a study of Ad26.COV2.S vaccination and SARS-CoV-2 variants. Germline CDR1 and CDR2: SGDLS and YYNGEE. The CDR3 extends over 14 amino acids. With 4 bases removed from V and 4 bases from J, the gap between germline ends came to 11 bases. Treatment reported: 15 to 20 received Ad26.COV2.S at low or high dose, single or two shots; roughly five received placebo; per-sample allocation not given. The samples date from day 63 after the first vaccine or placebo injection. Produced via immunoSEQ multiplex PCR; TCRdb's table is partial and in-frame only. Of some 480,000 clones listed, about 83% are singletons.

The TCR comes from a person aged 18-65 years who received the Ad26.COV2.S COVID-19 vaccine or a placebo. The rearrangement uses TRBV9 and TRBJ2-2, with TRBD1 as a possible D gene (6 bases). The source was peripheral blood, collected in a trial of Ad26.COV2.S vaccine versus placebo. As DNA, the CDR3 is TGTGCCAGCAGCAGCCGGGACATCACCGGGGAGCTGTTTTTT. Amino acid sequence: CASSSRDITGELFF.